The 27 T cell receptor beta chains reported below all come from one sample, sequenced in a study of graft-versus-host responses after intestinal transplantation. Which antigens these TCRs recognize remains unknown. Method: immunoSEQ multiplex PCR; TCRdb's copy keeps in-frame clones and lacks some. Altogether approximately 100,000 clones are present, approximately 94% being singletons, with the ten largest covering roughly 1%. Sequences were derived from unstimulated CD8+ T cells sorted from spleen or lymph node cells, sampled before intestinal transplant. These TCRs come from a human donor who received an intestinal transplant.

The chain recombines TRBV7-7 with TRBJ2-5; 8 nucleotides line up with TRBD1. V was pared by 2 bases and J by 4 bases, with 6 bases of the junction left unmatched. CDR3 size: 15 residues. From germline, CDR1 is SSHAT and CDR2 FNYEAQ (reference sequence). DNA of the CDR3: TGTGCCAGCAGCTTATCAGGGGGCTCCCCAGAGACCCAGTACTTC. It yields the protein CASSLSGGSPETQYF. Full variable domain (remainder filled in from reference TRBV7-7 and TRBJ2-5): GAGVSQSPRYKVTKRGQDVTLRCDPISSHATLYWYQQALGQGPEFLTYFNYEAQPDKSGLPSDRFSAERPEGSISTLTIQRTEQRDSAMYRCASSLSGGSPETQYFGPGTRLLVL.

In its sample, this clone was seen once. V gene TRBV5-1 combines with J gene TRBJ2-2; D remains ambiguous. Trimming took off 7 bases at V and 4 bases at J, with 8 bases between the two ends. Germline V gives CDR1 SGHRS, CDR2 YFSETQ. The CDR3 has 12 amino acids. For the CDR3, the DNA is TGCGCCAGCCAGCTGACCACCGGGGAGCTGTTTTTT. It is translated as CASQLTTGELFF.

This chain uses TRBV7-8 with TRBJ1-1, with TRBD1 identical over 7 bases. The CDR3 sequence is 17 residues long. From germline, CDR1 is SGHVS and CDR2 FQNEAQ. Losses at the gene ends were 1 base for V and 2 bases for J; bases not matched to a gene: 10. The CDR3 DNA is TGTGCCAGCAGCTTAGTTCCTTCCGGGACAGTTAACACTGAAGCTTTCTTT. Its translation is CASSLVPSGTVNTEAFF.

The chain uses TRBV9 and TRBJ2-2, with 10 bases aligning to TRBD1. The V segment lost 5 bases and the J segment 3 bases; nucleotides outside the gene matches: 4. This CDR3 is built from 15 residues. CDR1 is SGDLS, CDR2 YYNGEE, per germline. The CDR3 here is CASRLGTGDTGELFF. The CDR3 DNA sequence: TGTGCCAGCAGGCTAGGGACAGGGGACACCGGGGAGCTGTTTTTT.

The J gene is TRBJ2-5, the V gene TRBV30, with D unresolved. This CDR3 has 12 amino acids. Trimming removed 3 bases from V and 5 bases from J, with 10 bases in between. Germline V gene data show CDR1 as GTSNPN and CDR2 as SVGIG (reference sequence). For the CDR3, the DNA is TGTGCCTGGAGCCCGATTTCGGAGACCCAGTACTTC. Protein: CAWSPISETQYF.

This sequence joins TRBV7-6 and TRBJ1-2; 11 bases are a match to TRBD1. CDR1 and CDR2 (germline): SGHVS, FNYEAQ. This CDR3 is built from 14 residues. J lost 8 bases, V lost 5 bases, and 7 bases had no gene match. CDR3: CASSPGQGAMGYTF. DNA of the CDR3: TGTGCCAGCAGCCCTGGACAGGGGGCGATGGGCTACACCTTC.

V and J are TRBV27 and TRBJ2-7; D assignment may be TRBD1 or TRBD2 (5 bases each). Per the germline V gene, CDR1 is MNHEY and CDR2 is SMNVEV (reference sequence). Trimming took off 7 bases at V and 3 bases at J, with 16 bases between the two ends. The CDR3 totals 14 residues. The CDR3 reads CASTPSWGSYEQYF. The CDR3, as DNA: TGTGCCAGCACGCCTAGCTGGGGGAGCTACGAGCAGTACTTC.

CDR3 nucleotides: TGTGCCAGCAGCCCGGGGACAGGGGGCTCCAAAAACATTCAGTACTTC. The encoded protein is CASSPGTGGSKNIQYF. This chain uses TRBV11-2 with TRBJ2-4; 12 nucleotides agree with TRBD1. This CDR3 is built from 16 residues. Germline V gene sequence: CDR1 SGHAT, CDR2 FQNNGV. The junction had 4 bases not matched to a gene; V was cut back by 5 bases and J by 2 bases. The whole variable domain, remainder taken from reference TRBV11-2 and TRBJ2-4, is EAGVAQSPRYKIIEKRQSVAFWCNPISGHATLYWYQQILGQGPKLLIQFQNNGVVDDSQLPKDRFSAERLKGVDSTLKIQPAKLEDSAVYLCASSPGTGGSKNIQYFGAGTRLSVL.

The chain is built from TRBV6-6 and TRBJ2-3; TRBD2 matches at 8 bases. After removal of 5 bases from V and 6 bases from J, the junction contained 7 bases not matched to a gene. The CDR3 runs 14 residues. The V gene's germline CDR1 is MNHNY and CDR2 SVGAGI (reference sequence). CDR3 region: CASSVAGGSDTQYF. Here the CDR3 DNA reads TGTGCCAGCAGTGTGGCGGGGGGCTCGGATACGCAGTATTTT.

The V gene is TRBV6-1, the J gene TRBJ1-1; no reliable D call. CDR3 size: 12 residues. CDR1 and CDR2 from the germline V gene are MNHNS and SASEGT. Deletions cut 4 bases from V and 0 bases from J, with 3 bases between. CDR3 sequence (DNA): TGTGCCAGCAGTGTTTTGAACACTGAAGCTTTCTTT. Translated, it gives CASSVLNTEAFF.

This chain uses TRBV6-5 with TRBJ1-1; no firm D call. CDR1 is MNHEY and CDR2 is SVGAGI in the germline V gene. With 2 bases removed from V and 1 base from J, the gap between germline ends came to 8 bases. The CDR3 extends over 14 amino acids. CDR3 sequence (DNA): TGTGCCAGCAGTTACGGCCCCAAGAACACTGAAGCTTTCTTT. This gives the protein CASSYGPKNTEAFF.

The chain is built from TRBV6-6 and TRBJ1-5; TRBD1 agrees at 7 bases. CDR1 MNHNY and CDR2 SVGAGI come from the germline V gene (reference sequence). V trimming: 2 bases; J trimming: 5 bases; junction bases outside the gene matches: 9. This CDR3 has 16 amino acids. This chain's CDR3 is CASSYGAGGGDQPQHF. CDR3 DNA sequence: TGTGCCAGCAGTTACGGGGCAGGGGGTGGCGATCAGCCCCAGCATTTT.

This chain uses TRBV29-1 with TRBJ2-6; D is unresolved. The CDR3 consists of 14 residues. Germline V gene data show CDR1 as SQVTM and CDR2 as ANQGSEA. V gave up 4 bases and J gave up 7 bases, with 14 bases separating them. The CDR3 here is CSVVLLVAANVLTF. CDR3 sequence (DNA): TGCAGCGTTGTCCTCTTGGTTGCTGCCAACGTCCTGACTTTC.

V gene TRBV7-9 combines with J gene TRBJ2-7; no clear D gene. Per germline, CDR1 SEHNR and CDR2 FQNEAQ (reference sequence). Trimming removed 6 bases at V and 0 bases at J, with 15 bases between. This CDR3 has 15 residues. The CDR3 nucleotides read TGTGCCAGCAGTGATGGACGGCGCCTCTCCTACGAGCAGTACTTC. This encodes CASSDGRRLSYEQYF.

This clone was observed a few times. V gene TRBV9 combines with J gene TRBJ1-2; weak D call: TRBD1 (6 bases). This CDR3 contains 13 residues. Germline CDR1 is SGDLS and CDR2 is YYNGEE. V lost 3 bases and J lost 8, with 14 bases in between. The CDR3 region is CASSGRTGQGYTF. CDR3 in DNA: TGTGCCAGCAGCGGTCGCACAGGGCAAGGCTACACCTTC.

The chain employs TRBV11-2 and TRBJ2-6, with TRBD1 matching over 9 bases. Germline CDR1 is SGHAT and CDR2 is FQNNGV. This CDR3 spans 18 amino acids. Trimming at V came to 5 bases and at J to 2 bases, leaving 10 bases not matched to a gene. CDR3 in DNA: TGTGCCAGCAGCCCCATACTGGGACAGGGTGCTGGGGCCAACGTCCTGACTTTC. It encodes CASSPILGQGAGANVLTF. Full variable domain (outside the CDR3, taken from reference TRBV11-2 and TRBJ2-6): EAGVAQSPRYKIIEKRQSVAFWCNPISGHATLYWYQQILGQGPKLLIQFQNNGVVDDSQLPKDRFSAERLKGVDSTLKIQPAKLEDSAVYLCASSPILGQGAGANVLTFGAGSRLTVL.

This chain joins TRBV7-6 and TRBJ2-2; TRBD2 matches at 14 bases. There are 16 residues in the CDR3. From germline, CDR1 is SGHVS and CDR2 FNYEAQ. V was clipped by 1 base and J by 5 bases; unmatched bases: 0. The CDR3 loop reads CASSLGLAGGTGELFF. CDR3 DNA sequence: TGTGCCAGCAGCTTAGGACTAGCGGGGGGGACCGGGGAGCTGTTTTTT.

The gene calls are TRBV7-7 and TRBJ2-5, with D possibly matching TRBD2 (5 bases). The CDR3 has 14 residues. V dropped 2 bases and J dropped 0 bases, with 7 bases sitting between them. Germline-derived CDR1 and CDR2 are SSHAT and FNYEAQ (reference sequence). CDR3 loop: CASSLTRDQETQYF. The CDR3 DNA sequence: TGTGCCAGCAGCTTAACGAGGGACCAAGAGACCCAGTACTTC.

V and J are TRBV19 and TRBJ2-7; 7 nucleotides match TRBD1. V lost 3 bases, J lost 4 bases, and 9 bases stayed unmatched. Germline CDR1 reads LNHDA; CDR2 reads SQIVND (reference sequence). The CDR3 is 15 amino acids. As DNA, the CDR3 is TGTGCCAGTAGTATCCCAGGACAGGTGGGGTACGAGCAGTACTTC. Its translation: CASSIPGQVGYEQYF. Combining the CDR3 with reference TRBV19 and TRBJ2-7 gives the whole variable domain DGGITQSPKYLFRKEGQNVTLSCEQNLNHDAMYWYRQDPGQGLRLIYYSQIVNDFQKGDIAEGYSVSREKKESFPLTVTSAQKNPTAFYLCASSIPGQVGYEQYFGPGTRLTVT.

The chain joins TRBV2 to TRBJ1-1; D is undetermined. CDR1 is SNHLY, CDR2 FYNNEI, per germline. The CDR3 runs to 11 residues. Trimming took off 7 bases at V and 7 bases at J, with 10 bases between the two ends. The CDR3 sequence is CASNPGREAFF. CDR3 DNA: TGTGCCAGCAACCCCGGACGTGAAGCTTTCTTT.

This clone was recorded only once. The rearrangement joins TRBV6-1 to TRBJ1-5; a possible D gene is TRBD1 (5 bases). Looked up from germline, CDR1 is MNHNS and CDR2 is SASEGT. The CDR3 runs to 16 residues. Trimming took 3 bases from V and 4 from J, leaving 16 bases between them. The CDR3 DNA sequence: TGTGCCAGCAGTGAGGGGCTTCGCAGGATGAATCAGCCCCAGCATTTT. Its protein is CASSEGLRRMNQPQHF.

This CDR3 reads CATSRETLGSQDTQYF. DNA of the CDR3: TGTGCCACCAGCAGAGAAACCCTGGGGTCCCAGGATACGCAGTATTTT. The chain couples TRBV15 to TRBJ2-3, with D hard to call. Trimming pared 0 bases from V and 6 bases from J, leaving 16 bases between. The CDR3 totals 16 residues. CDR1 and CDR2 from the germline V gene are LNHNV and YYDKDF (reference sequence). The entire variable domain, with the rest obtained from reference TRBV15 and TRBJ2-3, is as follows: DAMVIQNPRYQVTQFGKPVTLSCSQTLNHNVMYWYQQKSSQAPKLLFHYYDKDFNNEADTPDNFQSRRPNTSFCFLDIRSPGLGDTAMYLCATSRETLGSQDTQYFGPGTRLTVL.

The gene calls are TRBV27 and TRBJ2-2; no reliable D call. The CDR3 runs to 11 residues. The germline V and J ends were trimmed by 7 bases and 8 bases, with 8 bases remaining between them. CDR1 is MNHEY and CDR2 is SMNVEV in the germline V gene (reference sequence). The chain's CDR3 is CASKRRGELFF. The CDR3 region has the DNA TGTGCCAGCAAGCGACGAGGGGAGCTGTTTTTT.

This chain joins TRBV27 and TRBJ1-1; D is unclear. CDR1 MNHEY and CDR2 SMNVEV come from the germline V gene (reference sequence). Trimming left V 1 base short and J 8 bases short, with 8 bases between. The CDR3 covers 12 residues. CDR3 protein: CASSLWGDEAFF. The DNA of the CDR3 is TGTGCCAGCAGTTTATGGGGAGACGAAGCTTTCTTT.

V is TRBV27 and J is TRBJ1-6; unclear D gene. V lost 2 bases and J 7 bases, leaving 6 bases between the germline ends. The CDR3 extends over 13 amino acids. The V gene's germline CDR1 is MNHEY and CDR2 SMNVEV (reference sequence). This CDR3 is CASSLNRNSPLHF. CDR3 in DNA: TGTGCCAGCAGTTTAAACCGAAATTCACCCCTCCACTTT.

The genes are TRBV13 and TRBJ1-1, with 7 positions matching TRBD1. Germline assignment: CDR1 PRHDT and CDR2 FYEKMQ (reference sequence). The CDR3 runs to 14 residues. V gave up 1 base and J gave up 5 bases; unmatched junction bases: 4. The CDR3 nucleotides read TGTGCCAGCAGCTTAGACAGGGGTTGGACTGAAGCTTTCTTT. Translation: CASSLDRGWTEAFF.

As for this clone: The junction does not match germline at one end; this may be a read error. The chain is built from TRBV18 and TRBJ2-5; the match to TRBD1 covers 9 bases. CDR1 KGHSH and CDR2 LQKENI come from the germline V gene. This CDR3 spans 15 amino acids. The DNA of the CDR3 is TGTGCCAGCTCACCCCCGGGACAGGGATTAGAGGCCCAGTACTTC. Protein product: CASSPPGQGLEAQYF.